This T cell receptor (beta chain) emerged from a study of T cells in severe cutaneous drug reactions (dated by TCRdb to about 2019). For context, the study as a whole: Recruitment took place between the early 2010s and the late 2010s, drawing patients from Taiwan, Thailand and a European registry network. Enrollment was limited to patients whose SJS/TEN or DRESS diagnosis was probable or definite according to RegiSCAR criteria. The Naranjo algorithm and the ALDEN drug causality algorithm were used to identify the culprit drug. Biological samples, such as blister fluids/cells and PBMC, were collected from patients during the acute or recovery stage. The study paired bulk TCR sequencing with single-cell sequencing, quantitative PCR validation, functional assays and transgenic mouse experiments. Libraries were prepared using iRepertoire multiplex PCR, and a comparison was cited by the authors in which similar capture of abundant clonotypes was shown across iRepertoire and 5' RACE methods with or without UMI.

Library preparation used the iRepertoire multiplex PCR system with TCR subtype-specific primers for both bulk and single-cell sequencing. Multiplex PCR with primers targeting V, D and J gene regions was used to generate bulk TCR beta libraries. Each sample contributed roughly 95-550 ng of RNA as input for preparing the bulk TCR library. Bulk TCR beta amplicons were sequenced on an Illumina MiSeq. As for the original processing: Quality control steps removed sample misassignments and low-quality sequencing reads. CDR3 was defined as the amino acids between the V-gene Y[YFLI]C motif and the J-segment [FW]GXGT motif. CDR3 clonotypes and TRBV and TRBJ gene assignments were based on the IMGT database. For each sample, TRBV expression was normalized against the mean for the same gene in PBMC from approximately 46 healthy donors. Through TCRdb reprocessing, the reads give one entry per CDR3 protein sequence; DNA is omitted. V and J calls and clone size were set by TCRdb, not the authors. The record for this sample contains roughly 10,000 distinct CDR3 sequences. Jointly, the top ten make up less than 25% of the sample.

The germline V gene sets CDR1 to SGHRS and CDR2 to YFSETQ. Including the terminal cysteine and phenylalanine, the CDR3 comprises 15 residues. The protein alone is recorded here. Sequencing was performed on donors who were patients with carbamazepine-induced Stevens-Johnson syndrome or toxic epidermal necrolysis (CBZ-SJS/TEN). Patients with drug-induced severe cutaneous adverse reactions had T cell receptor repertoires profiled by next-generation sequencing to look for drug-specific clonotypes. RNA was isolated either from blister cells of skin lesions or from peripheral blood mononuclear cells. Points the paper makes about the study in general: Whether the public TCR generalizes to SJS/TEN caused by other drugs was noted by the authors as still needing further study. All seven CBZ-SJS/TEN blister samples contained a public TCRbeta CDR3 (mean approximately 14%), which was undetectable or scarce in tolerant-control and healthy-donor PBMC. TRBV12-4 usage was strongly increased in CBZ-SJS/TEN patients, averaging approximately 32% in blister cells and approximately 5% in PBMC.

Of note for this clonotype: This clone's antigen is unknown.

The source of this sequence is a human donor with Stevens-Johnson syndrome, a severe cutaneous drug reaction. Specimen: cells from a skin blister. Read against the paper, the sample's cell subset or site label means: unsorted cells from skin lesion blisters. The chain uses TRBV5-1 and TRBJ2-3; TCRdb selects TRBD2, and the lack of DNA leaves this call unchecked. CDR3 loop: CASSLVAGGTDTQYF.